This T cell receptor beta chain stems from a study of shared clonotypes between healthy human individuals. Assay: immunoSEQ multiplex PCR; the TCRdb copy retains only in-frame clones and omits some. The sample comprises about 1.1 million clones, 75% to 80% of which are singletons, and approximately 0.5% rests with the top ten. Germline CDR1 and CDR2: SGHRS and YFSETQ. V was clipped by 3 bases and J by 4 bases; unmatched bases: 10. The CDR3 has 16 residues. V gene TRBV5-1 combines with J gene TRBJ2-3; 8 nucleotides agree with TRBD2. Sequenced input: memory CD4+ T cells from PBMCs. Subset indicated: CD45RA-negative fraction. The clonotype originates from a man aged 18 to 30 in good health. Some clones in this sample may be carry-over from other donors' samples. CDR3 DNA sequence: TGCGCCAGCAGCTCTTTGGGTAGCGGGACGGCAGATACGCAGTATTTT. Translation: CASSSLGSGTADTQYF. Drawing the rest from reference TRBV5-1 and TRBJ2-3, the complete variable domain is KAGVTQTPRYLIKTRGQQVTLSCSPISGHRSVSWYQQTPGQGLQFLFEYFSETQRNKGNFPGRFSGRQFSNSRSEMNVSTLELGDSALYLCASSSLGSGTADTQYFGPGTRLTVL.